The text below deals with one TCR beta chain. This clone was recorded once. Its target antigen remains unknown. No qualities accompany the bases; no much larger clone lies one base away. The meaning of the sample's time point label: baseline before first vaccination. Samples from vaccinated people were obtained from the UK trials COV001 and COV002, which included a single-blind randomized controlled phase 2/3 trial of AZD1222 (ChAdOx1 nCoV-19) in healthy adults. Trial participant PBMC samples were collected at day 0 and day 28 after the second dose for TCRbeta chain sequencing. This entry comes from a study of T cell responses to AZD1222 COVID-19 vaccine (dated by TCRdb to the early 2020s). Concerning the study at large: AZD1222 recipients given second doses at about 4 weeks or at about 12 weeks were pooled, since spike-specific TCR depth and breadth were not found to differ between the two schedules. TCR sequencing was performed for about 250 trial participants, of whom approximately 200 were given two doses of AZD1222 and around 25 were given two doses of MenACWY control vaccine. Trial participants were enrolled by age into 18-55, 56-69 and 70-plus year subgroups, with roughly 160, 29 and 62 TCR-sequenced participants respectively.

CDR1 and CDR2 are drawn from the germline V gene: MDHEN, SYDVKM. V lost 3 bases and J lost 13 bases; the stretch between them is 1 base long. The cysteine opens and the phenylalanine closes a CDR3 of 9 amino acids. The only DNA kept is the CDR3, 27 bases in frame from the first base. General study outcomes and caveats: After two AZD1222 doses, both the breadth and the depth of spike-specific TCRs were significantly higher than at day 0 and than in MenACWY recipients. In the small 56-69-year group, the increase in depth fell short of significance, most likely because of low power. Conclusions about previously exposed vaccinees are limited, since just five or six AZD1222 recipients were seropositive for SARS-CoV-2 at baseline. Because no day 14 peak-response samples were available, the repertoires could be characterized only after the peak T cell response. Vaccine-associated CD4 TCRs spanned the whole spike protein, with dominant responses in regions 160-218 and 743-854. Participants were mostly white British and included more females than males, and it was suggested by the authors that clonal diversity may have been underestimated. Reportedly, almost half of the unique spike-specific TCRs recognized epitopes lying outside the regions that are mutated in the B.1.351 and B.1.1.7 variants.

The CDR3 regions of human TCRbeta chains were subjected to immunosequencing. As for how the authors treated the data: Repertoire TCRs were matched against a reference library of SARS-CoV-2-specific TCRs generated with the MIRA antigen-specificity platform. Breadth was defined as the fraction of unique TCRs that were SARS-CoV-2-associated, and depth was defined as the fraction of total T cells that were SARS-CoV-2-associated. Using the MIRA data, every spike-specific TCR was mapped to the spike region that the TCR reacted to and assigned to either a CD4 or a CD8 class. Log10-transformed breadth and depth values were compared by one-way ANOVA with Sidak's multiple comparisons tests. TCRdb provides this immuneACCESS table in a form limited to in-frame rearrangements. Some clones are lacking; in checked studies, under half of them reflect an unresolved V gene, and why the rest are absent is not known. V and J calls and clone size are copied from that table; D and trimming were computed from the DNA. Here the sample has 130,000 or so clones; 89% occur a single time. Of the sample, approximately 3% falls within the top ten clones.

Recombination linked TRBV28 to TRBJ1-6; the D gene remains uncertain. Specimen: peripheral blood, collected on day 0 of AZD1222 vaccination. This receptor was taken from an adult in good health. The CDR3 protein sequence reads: CASSFPLHF. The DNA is TGTGCCAGCAGTTTTCCCCTCCACTTT.